This T cell receptor (beta chain) was recovered during a study of blood T cell repertoires in COVID-19. Looking at the study overall: Samples came from the United States, Italy and Spain, spanning acute and convalescent COVID-19. The analysed material was cDNA or gDNA that came from T cells, B-cell-depleted T cells, or PBMCs.

How the authors handled the data: It was from reference gene primer amplification that nucleated cell counts were estimated. Sequenced by immunoSEQ multiplex PCR; TCRdb stores in-frame clones only, minus some. That table is the source of V, J and clone size, and D and trimming were worked out from the DNA. Of 35,000 to 40,000 clones listed, approximately 87% were seen once; the top ten hold roughly an eighth. Sequenced input: peripheral blood. This receptor was taken from a man aged 70-80 years with acute or convalescent COVID-19.

Here the CDR3 reads CASSQGAAPSNTGELFF. CDR3 DNA sequence: TGCGCCAGCAGCCAAGGCGCGGCTCCTTCGAACACCGGGGAGCTGTTTTTT. The chain combines TRBV4-3 with TRBJ2-2; D uncertain. CDR1 is LGHNA and CDR2 is YSLEER in the germline V gene. This CDR3 region has 17 residues. V was pared by 1 base and J by 0 bases, with 12 bases between.